This is a list of T cell receptor beta chains from one sample in a study of T cells in Graves' hyperthyroidism and ophthalmopathy. Each CDR3 protein is one row after TCRdb ran MiXCR on the multiplex PCR reads. The sample consists of about 350,000 distinct CDR3 sequences, approximately 15% of them appearing once. The sequencing input was blood. These receptors were taken from a woman aged 30 to 39 with Graves' hyperthyroidism. CDR3s include the opening cysteine and the closing phenylalanine or tryptophan.

V gene: TRBV28; J gene: TRBJ2-2; CDR3 protein: CASYSGTTGELFF
V gene: TRBV28; J gene: TRBJ1-1; CDR3 protein: CASSLFTQNTEAFF
V gene: TRBV5-5; J gene: TRBJ2-3; CDR3 protein: CASSLGLAGGPRVADTQYF
V gene: TRBV19; J gene: TRBJ1-5; CDR3 protein: CASSTTGGLQPQHF
V gene: TRBV18; J gene: TRBJ1-4; CDR3 protein: CASSQGQINEKLFF
V gene: TRBV15; J gene: TRBJ1-1; CDR3 protein: CATSRGGEAFF
V gene: TRBV2; J gene: TRBJ2-3; CDR3 protein: CASSRPKSSTDTQYF
V gene: TRBV7-2; J gene: TRBJ2-1; CDR3 protein: CASSPTQNEQFF
V gene: TRBV7-2; J gene: TRBJ2-1; CDR3 protein: CASSLVMGTGDEQFF
V gene: TRBV28; J gene: TRBJ1-2; CDR3 protein: CASSSGQSYGYTF
V gene: TRBV6-9; J gene: TRBJ1-6; CDR3 protein: CASSYLSSGSYNSPLHF
V gene: TRBV4-1; J gene: TRBJ1-1; CDR3 protein: CASSMRGDMNTEAFF
V gene: TRBV19; J gene: TRBJ2-1; CDR3 protein: CASGMRAGSSYNEQFF
V gene: TRBV18; J gene: TRBJ1-1; CDR3 protein: CASSGDGNTEAFF
V gene: TRBV6-1; J gene: TRBJ1-1; CDR3 protein: CASSQQGVKNTEAFF
V gene: TRBV7-7; J gene: TRBJ1-4; CDR3 protein: CASSPGLSLNEKLFF
V gene: TRBV20-1; J gene: TRBJ2-7; CDR3 protein: CSATREGRSYEQYF
V gene: TRBV9; J gene: TRBJ2-3; CDR3 protein: CASSPRAADTQYF
V gene: TRBV6-1; J gene: TRBJ2-2; CDR3 protein: CAAWSAGGSTGELFF
V gene: TRBV6-2/TRBV6-3; J gene: TRBJ2-1; CDR3 protein: CASVIFGGTGEQFF
V gene: TRBV6-1; J gene: TRBJ2-7; CDR3 protein: CASRFGLSGRDEQYF
V gene: TRBV6-1; J gene: TRBJ2-3; CDR3 protein: CASRARTGETDTQYF
V gene: TRBV6-2/TRBV6-3; J gene: TRBJ2-1; CDR3 protein: CASSYSPLNEQFF
V gene: TRBV12-5; J gene: TRBJ2-3; CDR3 protein: CASGISGRATDTQYF
V gene: TRBV19; J gene: TRBJ2-1; CDR3 protein: CASSIKGGSSYNEQFF
V gene: TRBV12-3/TRBV12-4; J gene: TRBJ2-5; CDR3 protein: CASSHHRDRQETQYF
V gene: TRBV7-2; J gene: TRBJ2-1; CDR3 protein: CASSWGRWDEQFF
V gene: TRBV30; J gene: TRBJ2-7; CDR3 protein: CAWGTGTRSGRRYEQYF
V gene: TRBV7-3; J gene: TRBJ2-3; CDR3 protein: CASSATGSGAKDTQYF
V gene: TRBV15; J gene: TRBJ1-5; CDR3 protein: CATSRGGGQSNQPQHF
V gene: TRBV6-1; J gene: TRBJ1-5; CDR3 protein: CASSLQQGPDQPQHF
V gene: TRBV3-1; J gene: TRBJ2-7; CDR3 protein: CASSPGLGSYEQYF
V gene: TRBV5-1; J gene: TRBJ2-7; CDR3 protein: CASRLEQGGRPYEQYF
V gene: TRBV6-1; J gene: TRBJ1-1; CDR3 protein: CASSESALGNTEAFF
V gene: TRBV28; J gene: TRBJ1-2; CDR3 protein: CASSLPPPTRNGYTF
V gene: TRBV20-1; J gene: TRBJ2-5; CDR3 protein: CSASWWRGGGDQETQYF
V gene: TRBV28; J gene: TRBJ2-1; CDR3 protein: CATILRSNEQFF
V gene: TRBV29-1; J gene: TRBJ2-7; CDR3 protein: CSVVERYEQYF
V gene: TRBV6-1; J gene: TRBJ2-1; CDR3 protein: CASTPLRGYNEQFF
V gene: TRBV11-2; J gene: TRBJ2-7; CDR3 protein: CASSDLADPYEQYF
V gene: TRBV6-1; J gene: TRBJ2-7; CDR3 protein: CASSEDGHYEQYF
V gene: TRBV5-1; J gene: TRBJ2-3; CDR3 protein: CASSLGRGPPTDTQYF
V gene: TRBV24-1; J gene: TRBJ2-5; CDR3 protein: CATSDTDRVRQETQYF
V gene: TRBV10-3; J gene: TRBJ1-3; CDR3 protein: CASSGSGNTIYF
V gene: TRBV2; J gene: TRBJ1-2; CDR3 protein: CASSDRDRDYGYTF
V gene: TRBV5-6; J gene: TRBJ2-1; CDR3 protein: CASSFKLRPSDWRGILNEQFF
V gene: TRBV27; J gene: TRBJ2-5; CDR3 protein: CASSLGRGISETQYF